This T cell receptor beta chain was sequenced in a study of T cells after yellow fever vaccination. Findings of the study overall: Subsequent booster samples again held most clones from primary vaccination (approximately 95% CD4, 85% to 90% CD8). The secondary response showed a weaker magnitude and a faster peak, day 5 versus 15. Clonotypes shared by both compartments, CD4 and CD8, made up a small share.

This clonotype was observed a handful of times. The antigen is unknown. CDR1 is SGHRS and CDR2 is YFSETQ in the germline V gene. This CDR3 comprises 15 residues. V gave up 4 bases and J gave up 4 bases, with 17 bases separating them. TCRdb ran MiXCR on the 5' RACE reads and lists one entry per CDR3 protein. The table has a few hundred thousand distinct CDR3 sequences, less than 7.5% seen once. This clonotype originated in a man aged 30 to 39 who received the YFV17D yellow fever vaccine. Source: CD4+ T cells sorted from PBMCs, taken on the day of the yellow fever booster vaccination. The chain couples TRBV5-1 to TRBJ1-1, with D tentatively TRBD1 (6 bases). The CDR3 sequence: CASSPSGRGGTEAFF. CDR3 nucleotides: TGCGCCAGCAGCCCCTCGGGCAGGGGAGGCACTGAAGCTTTCTTT. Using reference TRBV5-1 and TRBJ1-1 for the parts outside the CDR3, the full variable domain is KAGVTQTPRYLIKTRGQQVTLSCSPISGHRSVSWYQQTPGQGLQFLFEYFSETQRNKGNFPGRFSGRQFSNSRSEMNVSTLELGDSALYLCASSPSGRGGTEAFFGQGTRLTVV.